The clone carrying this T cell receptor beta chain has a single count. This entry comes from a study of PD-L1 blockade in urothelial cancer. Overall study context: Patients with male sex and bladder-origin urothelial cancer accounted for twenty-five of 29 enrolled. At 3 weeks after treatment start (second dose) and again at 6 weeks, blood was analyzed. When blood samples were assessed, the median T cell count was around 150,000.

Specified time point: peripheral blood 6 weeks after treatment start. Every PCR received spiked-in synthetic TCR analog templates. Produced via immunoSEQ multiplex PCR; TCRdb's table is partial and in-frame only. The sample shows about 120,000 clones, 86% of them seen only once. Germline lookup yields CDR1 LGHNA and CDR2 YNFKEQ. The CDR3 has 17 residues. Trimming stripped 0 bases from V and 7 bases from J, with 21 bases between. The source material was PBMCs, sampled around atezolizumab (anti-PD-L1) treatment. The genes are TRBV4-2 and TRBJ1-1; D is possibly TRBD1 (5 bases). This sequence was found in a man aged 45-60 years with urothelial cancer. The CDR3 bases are TGTGCCAGCAGCCAAGAGAGGCAGGGCTTAGAAAGAGTTGAAGCTTTCTTT. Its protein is CASSQERQGLERVEAFF.